This T cell receptor beta chain was retrieved from a study of tumor-infiltrating lymphocytes in primary liver carcinoma (dated by TCRdb to about 2017). Context from the whole study: Surgical resection was performed in China between late 2015 and early 2016 on roughly 5 patients with histopathologically diagnosed primary liver carcinoma. Hepatocellular carcinoma (four) or combined HCC and intrahepatic cholangiocarcinoma (one) was present in the five patients, who were three men and two women aged 30 to 69 years. The five patients had tumors of stage T1-T3 N0M0, with maximum diameters ranging from about 4 to 11 cm. Roughly 3.5 to 7.5 million productive TCRbeta reads were obtained per sample, and no significant difference in read depth was found between tissue types. TCRbeta repertoire sequencing, expression microarrays and whole-exome sequencing were combined in the study across five regions of each liver tumor, with adjacent normal tissue and blood also included. TCRbeta repertoire sequencing covered 35 specimens from 5 patients: 25 or so tumor regions, 5 adjacent noncancerous liver tissues and 5 peripheral blood samples. Reproducibility between technical replicate repertoires was high, with correlation coefficients above 0.95 and mean shared-clone rates approximately 0.88. On the study overall, not on this receptor specifically: Pairs of tumor regions showed greater repertoire overlap (mean around 35%) than tumor-adjacent pairs (about 17%) or tumor-blood pairs (around 15%), which is consistent with antigen-driven expansion. Because the samples were bulk and unsorted, CD4+ and CD8+ T cell repertoires could not be compared. Because only the TCR beta chain was sequenced and unpaired alpha chains were not captured, true repertoire diversity is likely underestimated. The top 250 clones made up a significantly larger repertoire fraction in tumors than in blood (p = 0.039). With just 4 or 5 patients in the study, the authors point out that the findings should be validated in a larger study.

Many counts were recorded for this clonotype. This clone's antigen is unknown. No base-level quality is on record; no much larger clone is a single base apart. V is cut back by 5 bases and J by 3 bases, with 5 bases in the junction unmatched. Reading the germline V gene gives CDR1 SGHNT and CDR2 YENEEA. Taken from cysteine to phenylalanine, the CDR3 has 15 residues. Just CDR3 DNA is preserved here, 45 bases in frame from base 1. TCRbeta-specific cDNA was reverse-transcribed from about 500 ng total RNA using a constant-region primer and ProtoScript II reverse transcriptase. The TCRbeta libraries were prepared through three rounds of nested multiplex PCR following a slightly modified ARM-PCR procedure. Each of the first two PCR rounds ran for nine to eleven cycles and used multiplex TRBV1-TRBV30 forward primers together with a Cbeta reverse primer. Sample barcodes and Illumina adapters were added in a final 25-cycle PCR using Deep VentR polymerase. Amplicons of 200-500 bp were gel-purified with a QIAquick gel extraction kit before sequencing. An Illumina HiSeq 2500 was used to sequence the TCRbeta amplicons with 250-bp paired-end reads. Per the authors' processing: Reads were quality-trimmed with Trimmomatic v0.33, and paired reads were merged with FLASH v1.2.11 to recover full CDR3 sequences. V, D and J germline segments were assigned to the rearranged TCRbeta sequences by MiGEC v1.2.1b. Clonotype statistics and Shannon-Wiener diversity indices were computed with VDJtools v1.0.0. To cut down on sampling bias, every analysis after diversity analysis relied on just the 250 most abundant clonotypes from each sample. Using fastp trimming at Q25 and MiXCR clonotype assembly, TCRdb reanalyzed the public sequencing data and kept in-frame beta chains. Entries that share a CDR3 protein sequence are merged under the most common genes and DNA. TCRdb, not the original authors, processed these V and J calls. The sample contains a few hundred thousand distinct CDR3 sequences, nearly 60% of them found a single time. The ten largest clones represent approximately 15% of the sample.

RNA from unsorted whole blood was extracted with TRIzol reagent, and germline DNA was obtained with the DNeasy Blood & Tissue kit. At the time of sampling, the patients had chronic HBV infection and had not received any treatment. Roughly 4 milliliters of peripheral blood were collected into K2EDTA tubes before surgery. The receptor was derived from a woman in her thirties with primary liver carcinoma and hepatitis B virus infection. Sequencing input: peripheral blood. The rearrangement joined TRBV11-3 to TRBJ2-1; 9 central bases correspond to TRBD1. The CDR3 is CASSRDRVDYNEQFF. The nucleotide sequence is given as TGTGCCAGCAGCCGGGACAGGGTGGACTACAATGAGCAGTTCTTC.